This entry concerns a single T cell receptor (beta chain). Antigen unknown. One end of the junction does not line up with germline, which may come from a read error. This record comes from a study of blood T cells in healthy people across ages. General observations from the study: Naive and antigen-experienced cells could not be conclusively compared, given unsorted PBMCs.

Next came a second PCR, run for about 7 to 11 cycles, which used a sample-barcoded 5' primer along with a J-beta primer mix. TCRdb ran MiXCR on the 5' RACE reads and lists one entry per CDR3 protein. Counted here are about 830,000 distinct CDR3 sequences, around 62% occurring once; the ten biggest clones make up roughly 25%. The CDR3 has 16 amino acids. CDR1 is LGHDT and CDR2 is YNNKEL in the germline V gene (reference sequence). This clonotype was obtained from a man aged 25-40 years in good health. Input material: blood. The chain has TRBV3-1 and TRBJ2-1; TRBD2 agrees at 7 bases. CDR3 sequence reads: CASSQQRGLRSDERFF. The CDR3 nucleotides are TGTGCCAGCAGCCAACAGCGGGGACTACGTAGCGATGAGCGGTTCTTC.